This T cell receptor (beta chain) was sequenced for a study of OX40 agonist ivuxolimab in advanced cancers. Losses at the gene ends were 6 bases for V and 5 bases for J; bases not matched to a gene: 8. This CDR3 region has 15 residues. CDR1 and CDR2 from the germline V gene are MNHEY and SVGAGI. Produced via immunoSEQ multiplex PCR; TCRdb's table is partial and in-frame only. The data show roughly 83,000 clones, about 90% seen once. The sequence derives from an adult with an advanced solid tumor such as melanoma, head and neck, liver or kidney cancer. Specimen: CD4+ or CD8+ T cells sorted from blood, collected in a trial of the OX40 agonist ivuxolimab. The chain combines TRBV6-5 with TRBJ1-3; 9 bases map to TRBD1. CDR3 in DNA: TGTGCCAGCAGCTCAGCGGGACAGGGAAGAAACACCATATATTTT. As protein: CASSSAGQGRNTIYF.